This TCR beta chain was recovered during a study of breast tumors, draining lymph nodes, adjacent tissues. Germline V gene data show CDR1 as MDHEN and CDR2 as SYDVKM. This CDR3 region has 13 residues. V lost 2 bases and J 4 bases, leaving 8 bases between the germline ends. TCRdb processed the multiplex PCR reads anew with MiXCR; each CDR3 protein has one entry. The sample comprises around 20,000 distinct CDR3 sequences, 25% to 40% of which are singletons, and 11% rests with the top ten. The chain links TRBV28 to TRBJ2-5; D may be TRBD2 (6 bases). The clonotype comes from a female donor with breast cancer. Some clones in this sample may be carry-over from other donors' samples. Sample: breast tumor tissue. CDR3 coding DNA: TGTGCCAGCAGTTTAGGGGGAGGAGAGACCCAGTACTTC. It specifies CASSLGGGETQYF.